This TCR beta chain comes out of a study of T cell repertoires in cytomegalovirus infection. Study-wide background: Based on public TCR beta signatures, there were indications of CMV infection and of a matching HLA type. General study findings and limits: Clonotypes of TCR beta that were HLA-C-restricted and CMV-specific dominated the ex vivo response. Summed public TCR beta family frequency identified CMV carriers bearing the relevant HLA.

V lost 1 base, J lost 4 bases, and 9 bases stayed unmatched. This CDR3 is 16 amino acids long. Germline lookup yields CDR1 SGHNT and CDR2 YYREEE (reference sequence). TCRdb reprocessed the reads with MiXCR, giving one entry per CDR3 protein. The sample records about 310,000 distinct CDR3 sequences, around 25% being singletons. As for this clonotype: Its antigen is as yet unknown.

The specimen was cultured PBMCs, collected from culture after CMV antigen stimulation. The chain carries TRBV5-4 and TRBJ2-5, with 8 bases lining up with TRBD2. The clonotype was recovered from a human donor in good health (CMV status not recorded). Some clones in this sample may be carry-over from other donors' samples. The CDR3 reads CASSLYHPGGTETQYF. The CDR3 nucleotides read TGTGCCAGCAGCTTGTATCATCCGGGAGGGACAGAGACCCAGTACTTC.